This T cell receptor (beta chain) is from a study of T cell repertoires in cytomegalovirus infection. The sample holds a few counts of this clonotype. As yet, its antigen is unknown. TCRdb re-analysed the reads in MiXCR, keeping a single row per CDR3 protein. The sample contains about 160,000 distinct CDR3 sequences, about a fifth of which appear only once. Sequencing was performed on CD8+ T cells from cultured PBMCs, taken from culture after CMV antigen stimulation. The receptor comes from a human donor in good health (CMV status not recorded). Some clones in this sample may be carry-over from other donors' samples.

CDR3: CASSSGGSTPGTEAFF. The DNA for the CDR3 is TGTGCCAGCAGCTCTGGGGGGTCTACCCCGGGCACTGAAGCTTTCTTT. V and J are TRBV7-9 and TRBJ1-1; D might be TRBD1 (5 bases). The germline gives CDR1 SEHNR, CDR2 FQNEAQ (reference sequence). The CDR3 totals 16 residues. Trimming cost V 4 bases and J 4 bases, with 19 bases left between them. The full variable domain, rest sourced from reference TRBV7-9 and TRBJ1-1, is DTGVSQNPRHKITKRGQNVTFRCDPISEHNRLYWYRQTLGQGPEFLTYFQNEAQLEKSRLLSDRFSAERPKGSFSTLEIQRTEQGDSAMYLCASSSGGSTPGTEAFFGQGTRLTVV.